This T cell receptor (beta chain) stems from a study of OX40 agonist ivuxolimab in advanced cancers. Blood sampling was done at baseline, cycle 4 day 1, and cycle 7 day 1. Whole-study findings and limits: Averaged across samples, CD8+ T cells carried more expanded clones than CD4+ did.

Profiling relied on immunoSEQ multiplex PCR, and the TCRdb table lists in-frame clones only, not all of them. The repertoire consists of about 96,000 clones, with 90% occurring once and the leading ten covering around 1.5%. V was pared by 1 base and J by 3 bases, with 2 bases of the junction left unmatched. The CDR3 has 14 amino acids. CDR1 is SGHTA and CDR2 is FQGNSA in the germline V gene. As regards this clone: Its antigen is not identified.

This specimen was CD4+ or CD8+ T cells sorted from blood, taken in a trial of the OX40 agonist ivuxolimab. The chain is built from TRBV7-2 and TRBJ2-7, with 8 bases that match TRBD1. The receptor's source is an adult with an advanced solid tumor such as melanoma, head and neck, liver or kidney cancer. The CDR3 DNA is TGTGCCAGCAGCTTAGATGGACAGGGCTACGAGCAGTACTTC. This translates into CASSLDGQGYEQYF.